The clone carrying this TCR beta chain was detected only a few times. The sample originates from a study of blood T cell repertoires in COVID-19. Method: immunoSEQ multiplex PCR; TCRdb's copy keeps in-frame clones and lacks some. The profile shows about 320,000 clones, 85% of them singletons. The length of the CDR3 is 19 residues. The V gene's germline CDR1 is SGDLS and CDR2 YYNGEE. V lost 5 bases and J lost 2; bases outside the gene matches: 13. The origin of this receptor is a woman between 25 and 40 years old who had been exposed to COVID-19. Sequenced material: PBMCs or T cells enriched from blood (not recorded which). The chain is built from TRBV9 and TRBJ2-3; TRBD2 matches 14 bases. The CDR3 sequence is CASSARTSGGRRSTDTQYF. For the CDR3, the DNA is TGTGCCAGCAGTGCACGGACTAGCGGGGGGAGACGATCCACAGATACGCAGTATTTT.